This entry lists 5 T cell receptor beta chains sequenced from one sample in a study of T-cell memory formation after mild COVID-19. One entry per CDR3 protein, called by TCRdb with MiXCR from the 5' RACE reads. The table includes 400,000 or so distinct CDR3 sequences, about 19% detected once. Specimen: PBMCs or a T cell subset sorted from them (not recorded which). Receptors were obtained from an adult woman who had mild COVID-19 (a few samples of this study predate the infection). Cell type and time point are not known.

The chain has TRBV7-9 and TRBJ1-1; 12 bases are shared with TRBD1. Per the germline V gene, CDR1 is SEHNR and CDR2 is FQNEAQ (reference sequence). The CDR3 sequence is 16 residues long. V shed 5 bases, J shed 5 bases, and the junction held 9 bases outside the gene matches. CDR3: CASSPPGTGGRTEAFF. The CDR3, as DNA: TGTGCCAGCAGCCCACCAGGGACAGGGGGCAGGACTGAAGCTTTCTTT.

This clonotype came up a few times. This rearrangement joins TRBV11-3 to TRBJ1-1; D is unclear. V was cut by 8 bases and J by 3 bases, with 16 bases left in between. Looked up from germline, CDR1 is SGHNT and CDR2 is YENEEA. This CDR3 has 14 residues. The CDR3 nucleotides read TGTGCCAGCGGCGACCCTGGGGTCTACACTGAAGCTTTCTTT. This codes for CASGDPGVYTEAFF.

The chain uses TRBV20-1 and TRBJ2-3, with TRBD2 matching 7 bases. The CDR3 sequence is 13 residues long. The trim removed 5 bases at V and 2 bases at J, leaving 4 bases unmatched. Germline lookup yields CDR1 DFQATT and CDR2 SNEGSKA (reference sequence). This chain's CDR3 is CSAPGGLTDTQYF. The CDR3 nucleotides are TGCAGTGCTCCGGGGGGACTCACAGATACGCAGTATTTT.

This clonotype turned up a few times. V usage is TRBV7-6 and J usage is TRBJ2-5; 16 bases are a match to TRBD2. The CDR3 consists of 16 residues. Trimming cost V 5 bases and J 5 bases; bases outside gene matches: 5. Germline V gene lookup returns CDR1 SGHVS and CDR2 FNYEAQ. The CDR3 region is CASSPGLAGGHETQYF. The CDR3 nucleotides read TGTGCCAGCAGCCCGGGACTAGCGGGGGGGCATGAGACCCAGTACTTC.

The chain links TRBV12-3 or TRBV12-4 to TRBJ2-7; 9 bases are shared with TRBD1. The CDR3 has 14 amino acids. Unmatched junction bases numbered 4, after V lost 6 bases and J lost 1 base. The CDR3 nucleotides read TGTGCCAGCAGGGGGACAGGGATTTCCTACGAGCAGTACTTC. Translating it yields CASRGTGISYEQYF.